The entry below gives a single TCR beta chain sequence along with its context. Antigen: not known. These data are taken from a study of T cell responses to AZD1222 COVID-19 vaccine. CDR3 size: 12 residues. V was clipped by 9 bases and J by 6 bases, with 14 bases between them. Germline V gives CDR1 LNHDA, CDR2 SQIVND (reference sequence). Second doses that came at about 4 or about 12 weeks were put together. Assay: immunoSEQ multiplex PCR; the TCRdb copy retains only in-frame clones and omits some. The sample includes 150,000 to 200,000 clones, under 95% of them seen just once. General study results and limits: Donor demographics were predominantly white British with a female majority; clonal diversity may be underestimated.

V and J are TRBV19 and TRBJ1-2; D unresolved. The specimen was peripheral blood, collected 28 days after the second AZD1222 dose. The receptor was derived from an adult who received the AZD1222 COVID-19 vaccine. CDR3 coding DNA: TGTGCCAGCGCTGGAATGGAGGATGGCTACACCTTC. This translates into CASAGMEDGYTF. The full variable domain, completed using reference TRBV19 and TRBJ1-2, is DGGITQSPKYLFRKEGQNVTLSCEQNLNHDAMYWYRQDPGQGLRLIYYSQIVNDFQKGDIAEGYSVSREKKESFPLTVTSAQKNPTAFYLCASAGMEDGYTFGSGTRLTVV.